One sample yielded the 30 T cell receptor beta chains listed below, sequenced in a study of T cell responses to AZD1222 COVID-19 vaccine. The repertoire was sequenced with immunoSEQ multiplex PCR; TCRdb's copy has only in-frame clones and lacks some. The data hold about 210,000 clones, with less than 95% observed a single time. Specimen: peripheral blood, collected 28 days after the second dose of the MenACWY control vaccine. The receptors originated from an adult who received the MenACWY meningococcal vaccine as a control.

This chain uses TRBV27 with TRBJ1-1; 7 bases match TRBD1. Germline values: CDR1 MNHEY, CDR2 SMNVEV (reference sequence). CDR3 length: 14 residues. The J segment lost 6 bases and the V segment lost 3 bases, leaving 7 bases of the junction unmatched. As DNA, the CDR3 is TGTGCCAGCAGTTTCCGGAGACAGGGAGCTGAAGCTTTCTTT. This sequence encodes CASSFRRQGAEAFF.

The rearrangement joins TRBV5-6 to TRBJ1-1; 7 positions agree with TRBD1. Per germline, CDR1 SGHDT and CDR2 YYEEEE. There are 13 residues in the CDR3. The trim removed 8 bases at V and 3 bases at J, leaving 7 bases unmatched. CDR3 sequence reads: CASTRTGDTEAFF. DNA of the CDR3: TGTGCCAGTACCCGGACAGGCGACACTGAAGCTTTCTTT.

This chain links TRBV6-2 or TRBV6-3 with TRBJ2-1; D might be TRBD1 (6 bases). Germline CDR1 MNHEY, CDR2 SVGEGT. Trimming cost V 2 bases and J 1 base, with 12 bases left between them. This CDR3 contains 16 residues. In nucleotides, the CDR3 is TGTGCCAGCAGTTACGGGGGCTTAGGTTCCTACAATGAGCAGTTCTTC. Translation: CASSYGGLGSYNEQFF.

The chain carries TRBV9 and TRBJ2-6; TRBD1 is a possible D gene (6 bases). Germline assignment: CDR1 SGDLS and CDR2 YYNGEE. This CDR3 spans 17 amino acids. Trimming shortened V by 5 bases and J by 0 bases, and 15 bases separated the two germline ends. CDR3 amino acids: CASRRGQLSSGANVLTF. The CDR3, as DNA: TGTGCCAGCAGACGAGGACAGCTTAGCTCTGGGGCCAACGTCCTGACTTTC.

V is TRBV11-2 and J is TRBJ2-2, with no clear D. Trimming cost V 1 base and J 7 bases, with 13 bases left between them. Germline V gene lookup returns CDR1 SGHAT and CDR2 FQNNGV. CDR3 size: 15 residues. The chain's CDR3 is CASSLGILSRGELFF. The CDR3 DNA reads as TGTGCCAGCAGCTTAGGTATCCTGAGTCGCGGGGAGCTGTTTTTT.

Only one count was recorded for this clone. This chain joins TRBV19 and TRBJ1-2; perhaps TRBD1 as D (6 bases). Germline CDR1 and CDR2: LNHDA and SQIVND (reference sequence). V lost 5 bases and J 8 bases, leaving 30 bases between the germline ends. The CDR3 has 18 residues. The CDR3 loop reads CASSPSLLRQAGYYGYTF. CDR3 nucleotide sequence: TGTGCCAGTAGTCCCTCTCTTTTAAGACAGGCGGGCTATTACGGCTACACCTTC.

This chain connects TRBV12-3 or TRBV12-4 to TRBJ2-7, with a tentative D call TRBD1 (6 bases). The germline V and J ends were trimmed by 5 bases and 0 bases, with 8 bases remaining between them. CDR3 size: 13 residues. In DNA, the CDR3 is TGTGCCAGCAGTCAGACAGGCTCCTACGAGCAGTACTTC. This gives the protein CASSQTGSYEQYF.

This chain connects TRBV20-1 to TRBJ2-7; 8 nucleotides match TRBD2. The CDR3 is 11 residues long. Germline assignment: CDR1 DFQATT and CDR2 SNEGSKA (reference sequence). The CDR3 region is CSTGGGYEQYF. In DNA, the CDR3 is TGCTCCACGGGGGGGGGCTACGAGCAGTACTTC.

This chain uses TRBV9 with TRBJ2-4; D gene uncertain. CDR3 length: 17 amino acids. V was pared by 4 bases and J by 1 base, with 18 bases between. Germline CDR1 SGDLS, CDR2 YYNGEE. CDR3 region: CASSPSWLPVAKNIQYF. Written as DNA, the CDR3 is TGTGCCAGCAGCCCGTCTTGGCTACCCGTGGCCAAAAACATTCAGTACTTC. The whole variable domain, filled in from reference TRBV9 and TRBJ2-4, reads DSGVTQTPKHLITATGQRVTLRCSPRSGDLSVYWYQQSLDQGLQFLIQYYNGEERAKGNILERFSAQQFPDLHSELNLSSLELGDSALYFCASSPSWLPVAKNIQYFGAGTRLSVL.

The gene calls are TRBV6-4 and TRBJ2-3; TRBD2 aligns across 7 bases. CDR3 length: 16 amino acids. V gave up 4 bases and J gave up 0 bases; unmatched junction bases: 7. Germline values: CDR1 MRHNA, CDR2 SNTAGT. CDR3 loop: CASSVLKTSSTDTQYF. In nucleotides, the CDR3 is TGTGCCAGCAGTGTTCTTAAGACTAGCAGCACAGATACGCAGTATTTT.

The chain carries TRBV6-5 and TRBJ1-5, with a tentative D call TRBD1 (5 bases). V lost 4 bases and J lost 0, with 13 bases in between. Germline V gene data show CDR1 as MNHEY and CDR2 as SVGAGI. CDR3 length: 16 amino acids. In nucleotides, the CDR3 is TGTGCCAGCAGTTCCGGGACTCCCCTTAGCAATCAGCCCCAGCATTTT. It translates to CASSSGTPLSNQPQHF.

The chain links TRBV6-5 to TRBJ2-6; tentative D call: TRBD2 (5 bases). The germline CDR1 and CDR2 sequences are MNHEY and SVGAGI. With 8 bases removed from V and 2 bases from J, the gap between germline ends came to 7 bases. There are 13 residues in the CDR3. CDR3 coding DNA: TGTGCCAGCCGGGAAACTGGGGCCAACGTCCTGACTTTC. It encodes CASRETGANVLTF.

This rearrangement joins TRBV30 to TRBJ2-7; TRBD2 agrees at 10 bases. Germline CDR1 is GTSNPN and CDR2 is SVGIG (reference sequence). There are 14 residues in the CDR3. Losses at the gene ends were 4 bases for V and 5 bases for J; bases not matched to a gene: 8. CDR3: CAWIDPSGSNEQYF. In nucleotides, the CDR3 is TGTGCCTGGATTGACCCTAGCGGGAGCAACGAGCAGTACTTC.

The chain joins TRBV6-1 to TRBJ2-7, with a tentative D call TRBD1 (5 bases). In germline, CDR1 is MNHNS, CDR2 SASEGT. The CDR3 covers 15 residues. V lost 1 base and J 5 bases, leaving 15 bases between the germline ends. CDR3 sequence reads: CASSEGPGASHEQYF. The CDR3 DNA reads as TGTGCCAGCAGTGAAGGCCCTGGGGCAAGCCACGAGCAGTACTTC.

The V call is TRBV5-1, the J call TRBJ1-2, with D possibly matching TRBD1 (5 bases). Germline values: CDR1 SGHRS, CDR2 YFSETQ. The ends were cut back, 4 bases at V and 2 bases at J, with 12 bases in the middle. The CDR3 extends over 14 amino acids. CDR3 DNA sequence: TGCGCCAGCAGCCGCCCTCAGGGAAACTATGGCTACACCTTC. Protein: CASSRPQGNYGYTF.

This chain links TRBV6-5 with TRBJ1-2, with 7 bases aligning to TRBD1. CDR1 is MNHEY, CDR2 SVGAGI, per germline. The trim removed 4 bases at V and 4 bases at J, leaving 12 bases unmatched. The CDR3 length is 16 residues. The CDR3 sequence is CASSLLPGQAAYGYTF. The DNA for the CDR3 is TGTGCCAGCAGTTTACTACCCGGACAGGCAGCCTATGGCTACACCTTC.

The rearrangement links TRBV27 to TRBJ1-5, with D unresolved. V was trimmed by 3 bases and J by 0 bases, leaving 6 bases between them. There are 14 residues in the CDR3. Germline V gives CDR1 MNHEY, CDR2 SMNVEV (reference sequence). The CDR3 here is CASSFQSSNQPQHF. The CDR3 bases are TGTGCCAGCAGTTTCCAATCTAGCAATCAGCCCCAGCATTTT.

This chain joins TRBV24-1 and TRBJ1-5; a weak D match, TRBD1 (5 bases). The CDR3 covers 14 residues. The germline V and J ends were trimmed by 3 bases and 6 bases, with 11 bases remaining between them. The germline gives CDR1 KGHDR, CDR2 SFDVKD. The DNA of the CDR3 is TGTGCCACCAGTGATCCAGGGATAAGTCAGCCCCAGCATTTT. It is translated as CATSDPGISQPQHF.

The J gene is TRBJ2-3, the V gene TRBV28; TRBD1 or TRBD2 may be the D gene (7 bases each). Per the germline V gene, CDR1 is MDHEN and CDR2 is SYDVKM. Trimming cost V 4 bases and J 4 bases, with 15 bases left between them. The CDR3 consists of 15 residues. CDR3 DNA: TGTGCCAGCAGTTACGTCAGGGGGGGATCAGATACGCAGTATTTT. Translating it yields CASSYVRGGSDTQYF.

The rearrangement links TRBV3-1 (or the pseudogene TRBV3-2) to TRBJ2-1, with 9 bases that match TRBD1. The junction had 13 bases not matched to a gene; V was cut back by 6 bases and J by 7 bases. CDR3 size: 16 residues. From germline, CDR1 is LGHDT and CDR2 YNNKEL (reference sequence). The CDR3 loop reads CASRRRSGTGSNEQFF. CDR3 DNA: TGTGCCAGCAGGCGACGATCCGGGACAGGGTCAAATGAGCAGTTCTTC.

The chain links TRBV2 to TRBJ2-5; 7 bases agree with TRBD2. Looked up from germline, CDR1 is SNHLY and CDR2 is FYNNEI. With V trimmed by 3 bases and J by 3 bases, 1 base remained unmatched. The CDR3 has 13 residues. The CDR3 region has the DNA TGTGCCAGCAGTGAGGGGAGGGAAGAGACCCAGTACTTC. The encoded protein is CASSEGREETQYF.

The V and J genes are TRBV2 and TRBJ2-4; no firm D call. Germline V lookup: CDR1 SNHLY, CDR2 FYNNEI. The V and J ends lost 8 bases and 8 bases respectively, with 10 bases between them. The CDR3 extends over 11 amino acids. CDR3 sequence: CASSPQYIQYF. The DNA of the CDR3 is TGTGCCAGCTCCCCTCAGTACATTCAGTACTTC.

The chain uses TRBV5-6 and TRBJ2-5; TRBD1 matches at 9 bases. Trimming cost V 0 bases and J 4 bases; bases outside gene matches: 10. The germline CDR1 and CDR2 sequences are SGHDT and YYEEEE. The CDR3 covers 17 residues. CDR3 sequence: CASSLVPYRGRGETQYF. CDR3 DNA sequence: TGTGCCAGCAGCTTGGTGCCCTACAGGGGGCGGGGAGAGACCCAGTACTTC. The full variable domain, with the rest looked up from reference TRBV5-6 and TRBJ2-5, is DAGVTQSPTHLIKTRGQQVTLRCSPKSGHDTVSWYQQALGQGPQFIFQYYEEEERQRGNFPDRFSGHQFPNYSSELNVNALLLGDSALYLCASSLVPYRGRGETQYFGPGTRLLVL.

This rearrangement joins TRBV9 to TRBJ1-5; TRBD1 is a possible D gene (6 bases). The CDR3 has 16 residues. CDR1 SGDLS and CDR2 YYNGEE come from the germline V gene. Trimming took off 3 bases at V and 7 bases at J, with 20 bases between the two ends. The CDR3 DNA reads TGTGCCAGCAGCGCATCTGGGGGGGCAGGGATCCAGCCCCAGCATTTT. It is translated as CASSASGGAGIQPQHF. The full variable domain, in which reference TRBV9 and TRBJ1-5 provide the parts outside the CDR3, is DSGVTQTPKHLITATGQRVTLRCSPRSGDLSVYWYQQSLDQGLQFLIQYYNGEERAKGNILERFSAQQFPDLHSELNLSSLELGDSALYFCASSASGGAGIQPQHFGDGTRLSIL.

The CDR3 sequence is CASSEAWQKETQYF. For the CDR3, the DNA is TGTGCCAGCAGTGAAGCGTGGCAAAAGGAGACCCAGTACTTC. The chain employs TRBV6-1 and TRBJ2-5; D is unclear. Trimming pared 0 bases from V and 5 bases from J, leaving 10 bases between. CDR3 length equals 14 residues. Germline-derived CDR1 and CDR2 are MNHNS and SASEGT.

This clone was counted a single time. J is TRBJ2-4 and V is TRBV23-1; TRBD1 aligns across 11 bases. TRBV23-1 counts as an open reading frame of uncertain function. The CDR3 extends over 20 amino acids. Trimming cost V 2 bases and J 0 bases; bases outside gene matches: 12. The CDR3: CASSQGSRDRGVLAKNIQYF. In DNA form, the CDR3 reads TGCGCCAGCAGTCAAGGCTCCCGGGACAGGGGGGTTCTAGCCAAAAACATTCAGTACTTC.

This sequence joins TRBV28 and TRBJ1-3; D is ambiguous. The CDR3 runs to 11 residues. Germline V gives CDR1 MDHEN, CDR2 SYDVKM. Deletions cut 7 bases from V and 4 bases from J, with 5 bases between. DNA of the CDR3: TGTGCCAGCACTCGAGGAAACACCATATATTTT. This sequence encodes CASTRGNTIYF.

The CDR3 here is CASNKGTSGRGEEQFF. CDR3 in DNA: TGTGCCAGCAACAAGGGGACTAGCGGGAGAGGTGAAGAGCAGTTCTTC. The chain recombines TRBV7-9 with TRBJ2-1, with 14 nucleotides matching TRBD2. From germline, CDR1 is SEHNR and CDR2 FQNEAQ (reference sequence). This CDR3 spans 16 amino acids. V was pared by 7 bases and J by 10 bases, with 12 bases of the junction left unmatched.

This clone showed up just a few times. The same CDR3 can be traced to other DNA sequences in this sample. The chain recombines TRBV28 with TRBJ1-2; 7 nucleotides align to TRBD1. Germline CDR1 reads MDHEN; CDR2 reads SYDVKM. V lost 6 bases and J lost 4; bases outside the gene matches: 5. This CDR3 contains 13 residues. The CDR3 DNA reads as TGTGCCAGCAGACCGGGACAGACCTATGGCTACACCTTC. Translation: CASRPGQTYGYTF.

The chain uses TRBV5-1 and TRBJ1-4, with 7 nucleotides matching TRBD1. J lost 6 bases, V lost 1 base, and 3 bases had no gene match. The CDR3 contains 14 residues. Germline CDR1 reads SGHRS; CDR2 reads YFSETQ. CDR3 sequence (DNA): TGCGCCAGCAGCTTGCAGGGGGGCGATGAAAAACTGTTTTTT. Protein product: CASSLQGGDEKLFF. Full variable domain (rest looked up from reference TRBV5-1 and TRBJ1-4): KAGVTQTPRYLIKTRGQQVTLSCSPISGHRSVSWYQQTPGQGLQFLFEYFSETQRNKGNFPGRFSGRQFSNSRSEMNVSTLELGDSALYLCASSLQGGDEKLFFGSGTQLSVL.